This entry lists 21 T cell receptor beta chains sequenced from one sample in a study of T-cell reconstitution after alpha-beta-depleted transplantation in children. The TCRbeta library incorporated unique molecular identifiers. TCRdb redid the calling of the PCR reads with MiXCR, one entry per CDR3 protein. The table records around 580,000 distinct CDR3 sequences, 23% of them present only once. The sequenced sample was PBMCs, mostly from graft donor cells, obtained 360 days after TCRalphabeta/CD19-depleted stem cell transplant. These receptors were collected from a boy younger than two who had a stem cell transplant for acute myeloid leukemia, so the T cells may come from the graft donor.

There are a few counts of this clonotype. V and J are TRBV5-1 and TRBJ2-5, with D unresolved. CDR1 and CDR2 from the germline V gene are SGHRS and YFSETQ. The ends were cut back, 6 bases at V and 5 bases at J, with 14 bases in the middle. The CDR3 covers 13 residues. The CDR3 loop reads CASKELGRETQYF. In nucleotides, the CDR3 is TGCGCCAGCAAGGAGCTAGGACGGGAGACCCAGTACTTC.

As regards this clonotype: Possible read error: a much larger clone is one base away. The chain joins TRBV7-9 to TRBJ1-1, with 8 nucleotides matching TRBD1. Germline CDR1 is SEHNR and CDR2 is FQNEAQ (reference sequence). Unmatched junction bases numbered 1, after V lost 1 base and J lost 3 bases. This CDR3 has 14 residues. As DNA, the CDR3 is TGTGCCAGCAGCTTAGTGACAGGGGACACTGAAGCTTTCTTT. It translates to CASSLVTGDTEAFF.

There are many counts of this clonotype. V is TRBV7-2 and J is TRBJ2-7; D remains unclear. The V end lost 0 bases, the J end lost 5 bases, and 2 bases lay between the germline ends. This CDR3 is built from 11 residues. Germline V lookup: CDR1 SGHTA, CDR2 FQGNSA. The CDR3 spells CASSLAHEQYF. For the CDR3, the DNA is TGTGCCAGCAGCTTAGCCCACGAGCAGTACTTC.

The CDR3 nucleotides read TGCAGCGTTGAAGGTTTTGAGCGGGGGGGCAAAAATGAGCAGTTCTTC. It encodes CSVEGFERGGKNEQFF. The genes are TRBV29-1 and TRBJ2-1; 10 bases are shared with TRBD2. J lost 7 bases, V lost 1 base, and 10 bases had no gene match. The germline V gene has CDR1 SQVTM and CDR2 ANQGSEA. This CDR3 is built from 16 residues.

This clonotype was observed at least ten times. The V call is TRBV29-1, the J call TRBJ2-1; D perhaps matches TRBD1 (5 bases). Trimming removed 0 bases at V and 3 bases at J, with 9 bases between. Germline V gene sequence: CDR1 SQVTM, CDR2 ANQGSEA. The CDR3 is made up of 14 amino acids. The CDR3 sequence is CSVEDLQDYNEQFF. CDR3 coding DNA: TGCAGCGTTGAAGATCTACAGGACTACAATGAGCAGTTCTTC.

J is TRBJ2-5 and V is TRBV4-3; D assignment may be TRBD1 or TRBD2 (5 bases each). Germline lookup yields CDR1 LGHNA and CDR2 YSLEER. CDR3 length: 15 residues. With 1 base removed from V and 5 bases from J, the gap between germline ends came to 14 bases. This chain's CDR3 is CASSQALRGWETQYF. CDR3 DNA sequence: TGCGCCAGCAGCCAAGCTCTACGGGGCTGGGAGACCCAGTACTTC.

This clonotype was observed a few times. V is TRBV29-1 and J is TRBJ2-3; 9 nucleotides match TRBD2. The CDR3 consists of 15 residues. The germline V gene encodes CDR1 SQVTM and CDR2 ANQGSEA. The V gene end was trimmed by 4 bases and the J gene end by 0 bases; junction bases not matched to a gene: 5. Here the CDR3 reads CSVAQTSGSTDTQYF. CDR3 DNA: TGCAGCGTTGCACAGACTAGCGGCAGCACAGATACGCAGTATTTT.

Ten or more counts support this clonotype. The genes are TRBV7-2 and TRBJ1-2, with D possibly matching TRBD1 (5 bases). This CDR3 region has 18 residues. Trimming took 2 bases from V and 2 from J, leaving 21 bases between them. CDR1 and CDR2 (germline): SGHTA, FQGNSA. As DNA, the CDR3 is TGTGCCAGCAGCTTAAAAGTTGGAGGGGCATCGGGCAACTATGGCTACACCTTC. It codes for CASSLKVGGASGNYGYTF.

This clonotype came up a few times. This sequence joins TRBV11-3 and TRBJ2-1, with 7 bases matching TRBD2. Germline V lookup: CDR1 SGHNT, CDR2 YENEEA. CDR3 length: 15 residues. V was clipped by 2 bases and J by 8 bases; unmatched bases: 9. The CDR3 protein is CASSLWVSGIDEQFF. In nucleotides, the CDR3 is TGTGCCAGCAGCTTATGGGTGAGCGGGATAGATGAGCAGTTCTTC. The variable domain in full, completed from reference TRBV11-3 and TRBJ2-1, reads EAGVVQSPRYKIIEKKQPVAFWCNPISGHNTLYWYLQNLGQGPELLIRYENEEAVDDSQLPKDRFSAERLKGVDSTLKIQPAELGDSAVYLCASSLWVSGIDEQFFGPGTRLTVL.

CDR3 residues: CASSPGDWNQFF. CDR3 coding DNA: TGTGCCAGCAGCCCGGGGGACTGGAACCAATTCTTC. The chain is built from TRBV7-9 and TRBJ2-1; possibly TRBD2 for D (6 bases). The CDR3 contains 12 residues. Germline loops: CDR1 SEHNR, CDR2 FQNEAQ (reference sequence). V shed 5 bases and J shed 16 bases, with 18 bases lying between them.

V and J are TRBV9 and TRBJ2-1; a weak D match, TRBD1 (5 bases). The CDR3 loop spans 17 amino acids. V was trimmed by 4 bases and J by 4 bases, leaving 21 bases between them. Per germline, CDR1 SGDLS and CDR2 YYNGEE. The CDR3 nucleotides are TGTGCCAGCAGCTCACACCTTCGGCAGGGAAATTACAATGAGCAGTTCTTC. This codes for CASSSHLRQGNYNEQFF.

This chain links TRBV15 with TRBJ1-2; 11 bases map to TRBD1. The V and J ends lost 1 base and 3 bases, in that order; junction bases with no gene match: 4. This CDR3 has 16 amino acids. Per germline, CDR1 LNHNV and CDR2 YYDKDF (reference sequence). CDR3 bases: TGTGCCACCAGCAGAGGTCCGGGACAGGGGGACTATGGCTACACCTTC. Translating it yields CATSRGPGQGDYGYTF. The entire variable domain, with the rest obtained from reference TRBV15 and TRBJ1-2, is as follows: DAMVIQNPRYQVTQFGKPVTLSCSQTLNHNVMYWYQQKSSQAPKLLFHYYDKDFNNEADTPDNFQSRRPNTSFCFLDIRSPGLGDTAMYLCATSRGPGQGDYGYTFGSGTRLTVV.

This clonotype was picked up many times. The chain has TRBV12-3 or TRBV12-4 and TRBJ1-6, with unresolved D. V lost 3 bases and J 0 bases, leaving 9 bases between the germline ends. This CDR3 comprises 16 residues. DNA of the CDR3: TGTGCCAGCAGTTTTAGACAAAGCTCCTATAATTCACCCCTCCACTTT. This codes for CASSFRQSSYNSPLHF.

This clonotype was observed a few times. This chain's CDR3 is CSAQGVYNSPLHF. The DNA for the CDR3 is TGCAGTGCTCAGGGGGTCTATAATTCACCCCTCCACTTT. The J gene is TRBJ1-6, the V gene TRBV20-1, with 7 bases identical to TRBD1. The V gene end was trimmed by 5 bases and the J gene end by 3 bases; junction bases not matched to a gene: 1. Germline assignment: CDR1 DFQATT and CDR2 SNEGSKA (reference sequence). This CDR3 has 13 residues.

The chain is built from TRBV28 and TRBJ1-2, with 7 positions matching TRBD1. CDR1 is MDHEN, CDR2 SYDVKM, per germline. The CDR3 is 15 amino acids. V gave up 2 bases and J gave up 4 bases; unmatched junction bases: 7. This chain's CDR3 is CASSLTDRVGYGYTF. For the CDR3, the DNA is TGTGCCAGCAGTTTAACCGACAGGGTCGGCTATGGCTACACCTTC.

This clonotype was detected many times. This sequence joins TRBV20-1 and TRBJ1-5; no reliable D call. The CDR3 spans 12 residues. Between the trimmed V and J ends, which lost 1 base and 4 bases, there was a span of 5 bases. The germline gives CDR1 DFQATT, CDR2 SNEGSKA (reference sequence). The CDR3 here is CSARAGNQPQHF. In nucleotides, the CDR3 is TGCAGTGCTAGAGCGGGGAATCAGCCCCAGCATTTT.

The chain carries TRBV7-2 and TRBJ2-1; 9 bases map to TRBD1. This CDR3 is built from 14 residues. CDR1 and CDR2 from the germline V gene are SGHTA and FQGNSA. Losses at the gene ends were 3 bases for V and 6 bases for J; bases not matched to a gene: 3. CDR3 residues: CASSFGTGSNEQFF. Written as DNA, the CDR3 is TGTGCCAGCAGCTTCGGGACAGGGAGCAATGAGCAGTTCTTC.

The rearrangement uses TRBV10-3 and TRBJ2-2; D is uncertain. The CDR3 consists of 14 residues. From germline, CDR1 is ENHRY and CDR2 SYGVKD. V was cut by 3 bases and J by 0 bases, with 5 bases left in between. DNA of the CDR3: TGTGCCATCAGTGACGGACCGAACACCGGGGAGCTGTTTTTT. As protein: CAISDGPNTGELFF.

The chain combines TRBV7-2 with TRBJ2-3, with D unclear. Looked up from germline, CDR1 is SGHTA and CDR2 is FQGNSA. V lost 2 bases and J lost 0, with 9 bases in between. The CDR3 spans 15 residues. The CDR3 DNA sequence: TGTGCCAGCAGCTTATTACGGCTTAGCACAGATACGCAGTATTTT. This translates into CASSLLRLSTDTQYF.

This chain uses TRBV18 with TRBJ2-1, with D possibly being TRBD2 (6 bases). V lost 3 bases and J 3 bases, leaving 9 bases between the germline ends. Looked up from germline, CDR1 is KGHSH and CDR2 is LQKENI. This CDR3 contains 14 residues. The CDR3 here is CASSPEDYYNEQFF. CDR3 nucleotides: TGTGCCAGCTCACCGGAGGACTACTACAATGAGCAGTTCTTC.

CDR3 loop: CASSFGPPGLAGGLADTQYF. The DNA of the CDR3 is TGTGCCAGCAGTTTTGGCCCTCCGGGACTAGCGGGGGGGTTGGCAGATACGCAGTATTTT. This chain uses TRBV27 with TRBJ2-3; TRBD2 aligns across 16 bases. This CDR3 comprises 20 residues. Germline loops: CDR1 MNHEY, CDR2 SMNVEV (reference sequence). J lost 4 bases, V lost 3 bases, and 13 bases had no gene match.